This record covers a single T cell receptor (beta chain). These data come from a study of T cell responses to AZD1222 COVID-19 vaccine. Trimming took 6 bases from V and 1 from J, leaving 6 bases between them. Germline CDR1 is SNHLY and CDR2 is FYNNEI. The CDR3 is 12 amino acids. Method: immunoSEQ multiplex PCR; TCRdb's copy keeps in-frame clones and lacks some. The repertoire includes under 200,000 clones, approximately 91% of them detected once, and approximately 1.9% sits in the top ten. The material was peripheral blood, obtained on day 0 of AZD1222 vaccination. The chain uses TRBV2 and TRBJ1-2; D unclear. This clonotype was obtained from an adult in good health. Written as DNA, the CDR3 is TGTGCCAGCAGGCTCATTAACTATGGCTACACCTTC. This gives the protein CASRLINYGYTF.